This T cell receptor beta chain comes out of a study of T cell responses to AZD1222 COVID-19 vaccine. Details on this clone: What it recognizes is unknown.

Study-wide results and caveats: Donors, mostly white British, included more females; clonal diversity was possibly underestimated. No repertoire was sampled before or during the peak T cell response, only after it. The study found vaccine-associated CD4 TCRs spanning spike, dominant at 160-218 and 743-854.

Some second doses came at about 4 weeks and others at about 12 weeks; these were pooled. The CDR3 has 19 amino acids. Sequenced by immunoSEQ multiplex PCR; TCRdb stores in-frame clones only, minus some. The sample lists 120,000 or so clones, about 89% occurring once. The sequence was collected from an adult who received the AZD1222 COVID-19 vaccine. The rearrangement joins TRBV21-1 to TRBJ1-1; whether TRBD1, the table's D call, matches the DNA was not checked. TRBV21-1 is classified as a pseudogene. This specimen consisted of peripheral blood, obtained 28 days after the second AZD1222 dose. The CDR3 nucleotides read TGTGCCAGCAGCCGGGGGAGAGGAGACAGGGGGCGCGAGGGCACTGAAGCTTTCTTT. Translating it yields CASSRGRGDRGREGTEAFF.